This T cell receptor (beta chain) originates from a study of beta chain features in type 1 diabetes. General study results and limits: The study found moderately but significantly shorter TCRB CDR3s in all four CD4+ subsets of Type 1 diabetes patients.

Averaging roughly 100 mL, one heparinised blood draw was given by each donor. TCRB transcripts that were expressed got sequenced, as all of the isolated RNA had been reverse transcribed. Clones were sequenced by immunoSEQ multiplex PCR, and TCRdb holds only the in-frame ones, with some missing. This repertoire shows approximately 250,000 clones, approximately 11% found once; its top ten account for about 0.018%. CDR3 size: 15 residues. V gave up 6 bases and J gave up 10 bases; unmatched junction bases: 16. Germline values: CDR1 SGHNT, CDR2 YYREEE (reference sequence). This clone turned up a few times. The antigen is not known.

The chain is built from TRBV5-4 and TRBJ2-1; 7 bases fit TRBD1. The sequencing input was naive CD4+ T cells from blood. The clonotype was recovered from a man aged 30-40 years with type 1 diabetes. The DNA of the CDR3 is TGTGCCAGCACCCTTGCCGGGACAGTCCTTAGGGAGCAGTTCTTC. Translation: CASTLAGTVLREQFF.